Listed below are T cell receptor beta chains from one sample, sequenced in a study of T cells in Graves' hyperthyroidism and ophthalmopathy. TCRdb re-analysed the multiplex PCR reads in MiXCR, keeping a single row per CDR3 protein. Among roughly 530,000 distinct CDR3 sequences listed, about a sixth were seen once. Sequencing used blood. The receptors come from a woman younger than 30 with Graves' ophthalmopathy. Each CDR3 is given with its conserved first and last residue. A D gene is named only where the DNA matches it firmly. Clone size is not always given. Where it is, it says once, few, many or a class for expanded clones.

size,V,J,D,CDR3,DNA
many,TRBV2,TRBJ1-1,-,CASSEAHSPLGTEAFF,TGTGCCAGCAGTGAAGCGCACAGCCCCCTGGGCACTGAAGCTTTCTTT
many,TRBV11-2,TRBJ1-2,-,CASSFGWSGGYTF,TGTGCCAGCAGCTTCGGCTGGTCAGGTGGCTACACCTTC
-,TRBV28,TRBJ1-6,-,CASSLSSGTSNSPLHF,TGTGCCAGCAGTTTAAGTTCAGGGACGAGTAATTCACCCCTCCACTTT
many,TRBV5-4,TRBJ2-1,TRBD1,CASSLAPGGNEQFF,TGTGCCAGCAGCTTGGCCCCAGGGGGCAATGAGCAGTTCTTC
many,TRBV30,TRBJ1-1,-,CAWNGGRGTEAFF,TGTGCCTGGAATGGGGGCAGGGGCACTGAAGCTTTCTTT
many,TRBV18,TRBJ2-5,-,CASSPRSGRATQYF,TGTGCCAGCTCACCTCGATCTGGCCGGGCGACCCAGTACTTC
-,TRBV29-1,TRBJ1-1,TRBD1,CSVWADRGGEAFF,TGCAGCGTCTGGGCCGACAGGGGCGGTGAAGCTTTCTTT
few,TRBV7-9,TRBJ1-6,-,CASSQDGSLHF,TGTGCCAGCAGCCAGGACGGTTCCCTCCACTTT
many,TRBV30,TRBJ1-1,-,CAWSVHRSNTEAFF,TGTGCCTGGAGTGTACACCGGTCGAACACTGAAGCTTTCTTT
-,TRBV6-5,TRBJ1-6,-,CASSYGGGSYNSPLHF,TGTGCCAGCAGTTACGGGGGAGGTTCCTATAATTCACCCCTCCACTTT
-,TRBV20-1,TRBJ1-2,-,CSARVPGTYGYTF,TGCAGTGCTAGAGTCCCGGGAACCTATGGCTACACCTTC
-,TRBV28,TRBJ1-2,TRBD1,CASSWTGRAYGYTF,TGTGCCAGCAGTTGGACAGGGAGGGCCTATGGCTACACCTTC
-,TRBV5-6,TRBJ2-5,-,CASYSGWVAGETQYF,TGTGCCAGCTATTCCGGCTGGGTGGCGGGAGAGACCCAGTACTTC
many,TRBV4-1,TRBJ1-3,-,CASRLDKKSGNTIYF,TGCGCCAGCAGACTAGACAAGAAGTCTGGAAACACCATATATTTT
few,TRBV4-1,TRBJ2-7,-,CASSQVPGRYEQYF,TGCGCCAGCAGCCAGGTCCCGGGACGATACGAGCAGTACTTC
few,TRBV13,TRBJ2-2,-,CASSLGGSAAGELFF,TGTGCCAGCAGCTTAGGGGGGTCGGCGGCCGGGGAGCTGTTTTTT
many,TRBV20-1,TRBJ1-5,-,CSAWGQGQQPQHF,TGCAGTGCTTGGGGCCAGGGCCAGCAGCCCCAGCATTTT
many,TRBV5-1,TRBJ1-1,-,CASSPNIMNTEAFF,TGCGCCAGCAGCCCAAACATTATGAACACTGAAGCTTTCTTT
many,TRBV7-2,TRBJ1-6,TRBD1,CASSPDRGYNSPLHF,TGTGCCAGCAGCCCGGACAGGGGATATAATTCACCCCTCCACTTT
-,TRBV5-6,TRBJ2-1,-,CASSAWYEQFF,TGTGCCAGCAGCGCATGGTATGAGCAGTTCTTC
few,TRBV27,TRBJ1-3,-,CASNSAKRSGNTIYF,TGTGCCAGCAATTCAGCAAAACGCTCTGGAAACACCATATATTTT
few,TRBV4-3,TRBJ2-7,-,CASSQDHGTGSSYEQYF,TGCGCCAGCAGCCAAGATCACGGGACGGGGAGCTCCTACGAGCAGTACTTC
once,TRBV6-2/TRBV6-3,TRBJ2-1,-,CASSYMDYSYNEQFF,TGTGCCAGCAGTTACATGGACTACTCCTACAATGAGCAGTTCTTC
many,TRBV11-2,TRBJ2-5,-,CASSQGAQGQETQYF,TGTGCCAGCAGCCAAGGGGCGCAGGGGCAAGAGACCCAGTACTTC
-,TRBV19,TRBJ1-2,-,CASIKGTYGYTF,TGTGCCAGTATTAAGGGAACCTATGGCTACACCTTC
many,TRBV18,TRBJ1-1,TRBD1,CASSPTGVNTEAFF,TGTGCCAGCAGTCCGACAGGGGTCAACACTGAAGCTTTCTTT
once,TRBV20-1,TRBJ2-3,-,CSAGQQGDTQYF,TGCAGTGCCGGACAACAAGGAGATACGCAGTATTTT